This T cell receptor (beta chain) is drawn from a study of T cell repertoires in cytomegalovirus infection. Each CDR3 protein gets one entry after TCRdb re-called the reads with MiXCR. The sample records fewer than 850,000 distinct CDR3 sequences, 25% to 30% being singletons. Note on this clonotype: What it recognizes is unknown.

The CDR3 is 15 residues long. V was trimmed by 1 base and J by 6 bases, leaving 12 bases between them. CDR1 is MGHDK and CDR2 is SYGVNS in the germline V gene. This material consisted of cultured CD8+ T cells from PBMCs, taken from culture after CMV antigen stimulation. V usage is TRBV25-1 and J usage is TRBJ1-4, with a tentative D call TRBD1 (5 bases). This receptor was identified in a human donor in good health (CMV status not recorded). Some clones in this sample may be carry-over from other donors' samples. DNA of the CDR3: TGTGCCAGCAGTGAATTCCAGGGTTCGGATGAAAAACTGTTTTTT. It yields the protein CASSEFQGSDEKLFF.